The 10 T cell receptor beta chains below were found in one sample sequenced in a study of T cell responses to AZD1222 COVID-19 vaccine. The table came from immunoSEQ multiplex PCR; TCRdb's copy has only in-frame clones and leaves some out. The table lists 100,000 to 150,000 clones, roughly 90% of them singletons, with 4% to 4.5% in the top ten. The input for sequencing was peripheral blood, taken on day 0 of AZD1222 vaccination. Source of these receptors: an adult in good health.

This chain joins TRBV6-5 and TRBJ1-2, with D hard to call. From germline, CDR1 is MNHEY and CDR2 SVGAGI. The ends were cut back, 6 bases at V and 7 bases at J, with 18 bases in the middle. The CDR3 sequence is 14 residues long. CDR3 residues: CASRSPPAAPGYTF. Here the CDR3 DNA reads TGTGCCAGCAGGTCTCCCCCGGCGGCCCCTGGCTACACCTTC.

The chain links TRBV27 to TRBJ2-3, with unresolved D. Germline V gene lookup returns CDR1 MNHEY and CDR2 SMNVEV (reference sequence). There are 13 residues in the CDR3. Trimming shortened V by 5 bases and J by 4 bases, and 10 bases separated the two germline ends. DNA of the CDR3: TGTGCCAGCAGTCCAAACCTGGCAGATACGCAGTATTTT. Translating gives CASSPNLADTQYF.

The DNA of the CDR3 is TGTGCCAGCTCAATCGGACTAGCGGGAGTAGACGAGCAGTACTTC. Its translation: CASSIGLAGVDEQYF. The chain employs TRBV18 and TRBJ2-7; 13 nucleotides line up with TRBD2. V was clipped by 5 bases and J by 5 bases; unmatched bases: 6. The V gene's germline CDR1 is KGHSH and CDR2 LQKENI. The CDR3 sequence is 15 residues long.

The chain employs TRBV18 and TRBJ2-2; no clear D. Germline-derived CDR1 and CDR2 are KGHSH and LQKENI. The V end was cut by 4 bases, the J end by 3 bases, with 12 bases between. This CDR3 is 15 amino acids long. CDR3 protein: CASSQGIGDTGELFF. CDR3 nucleotides: TGTGCCAGCTCACAGGGAATTGGTGACACCGGGGAGCTGTTTTTT.

V and J are TRBV7-2 and TRBJ2-7, with 11 bases fitting TRBD1. The V gene's germline CDR1 is SGHTA and CDR2 FQGNSA. This CDR3 spans 14 amino acids. Losses at the gene ends were 5 bases for V and 7 bases for J; bases not matched to a gene: 7. The CDR3 loop is CASSPGQGAGEQYF. In nucleotides, the CDR3 is TGTGCCAGCAGCCCTGGACAGGGGGCGGGAGAGCAGTACTTC.

J is TRBJ1-1 and V is TRBV27; D possibly corresponds to TRBD1 (6 bases). The germline V gene encodes CDR1 MNHEY and CDR2 SMNVEV (reference sequence). The length of the CDR3 is 16 residues. Trimming left V 0 bases short and J 1 base short, with 12 bases between. CDR3 nucleotides: TGTGCCAGCAGTTTATCAGGGGGTGAGGCGAACACTGAAGCTTTCTTT. It codes for CASSLSGGEANTEAFF.

As regards this clone: The identical CDR3 is also encoded by other nucleotide sequences in the sample. This chain uses TRBV6-5 with TRBJ2-7, with 11 bases matching TRBD2. Germline V gene data show CDR1 as MNHEY and CDR2 as SVGAGI. The CDR3 sequence is 15 residues long. The V gene end was trimmed by 0 bases and the J gene end by 4 bases; junction bases not matched to a gene: 2. The DNA for the CDR3 is TGTGCCAGCAGTTACTCGCTAGCGGGGGGATACGAGCAGTACTTC. Translation gives CASSYSLAGGYEQYF.

DNA of the CDR3: TGTGCCATCAGCCCCCGGGAGGTGGGCCCGAACACCGGGGAGCTGTTTTTT. Amino acids: CAISPREVGPNTGELFF. The chain couples TRBV10-3 to TRBJ2-2; 7 nucleotides line up with TRBD2. J was trimmed by 0 bases and V by 6 bases; bases with no gene match: 10. This CDR3 region has 17 residues. Germline V gene sequence: CDR1 ENHRY, CDR2 SYGVKD.

Concerning this clone itself: An end of the junction does not agree with germline; a read error may underlie this. The chain combines TRBV7-3 with TRBJ2-3; D unresolved. There are 16 residues in the CDR3. Germline CDR1 is SGHTA and CDR2 is FQGTGA. CDR3 sequence reads: CASRLTHSASPDTQYF. The CDR3 region has the DNA TGTGCCAGCAGGTTAACCCACTCGGCATCCCCAGATACGCAGTATTTT.

The rearrangement joins TRBV3-1 (or the pseudogene TRBV3-2) to TRBJ2-3, with 10 bases that match TRBD2. The CDR3 totals 18 residues. V lost 1 base and J lost 0; bases outside the gene matches: 7. Germline-derived CDR1 and CDR2 are LGHDT and YNNKEL (reference sequence). The CDR3 loop reads CASSQGPSGGISTDTQYF. CDR3 DNA sequence: TGTGCCAGCAGCCAAGGCCCTAGCGGGGGCATTAGCACAGATACGCAGTATTTT.